This T cell receptor (beta chain) was recovered during a study of blood T cell repertoires in COVID-19. In the authors' methods: How many nucleated cells were present was estimated from reference gene primer amplification. Method: immunoSEQ multiplex PCR; TCRdb's copy keeps in-frame clones and lacks some. Clonal size and the V and J genes are those of that table, whereas D and trimming came from the DNA. The sample includes hundreds of thousands of clones, about nine tenths of them seen just once. This CDR3 spans 12 amino acids. From germline, CDR1 is SNHLY and CDR2 FYNNEI. V was shortened by 3 bases and J by 5 bases, with 7 bases between the two germline ends. This clone was recorded a few times. The same CDR3 can be traced to other DNA sequences in this sample.

Sequencing was performed on peripheral blood. The TCR originated in a young woman who had recovered from COVID-19. V usage is TRBV2 and J usage is TRBJ2-5; D is perhaps TRBD2 (5 bases). The CDR3 region is CASSDRGETQYF. CDR3 bases: TGTGCCAGCAGTGACCGAGGGGAGACCCAGTACTTC.